This T cell receptor beta chain was profiled in a study of cytomegalovirus exposure and HLA in healthy donors. About the study: There were 85 million or so unique TCRs (from HLA-typed donors) in an early data release. Overall study results and limits: An observed cluster of highly shared sequence variants was recorded as a likely sequencing artifact.

This clone came up a few times. Its specificity is unknown. 13 Jbeta primers and 60 Vbeta primers were used for the PCR. Methods used by the authors: It was a later analysis that counted some 80 million unique TCR beta chains, of which roughly 11 million were shared. TCRdb's table, derived via immunoSEQ multiplex PCR, lists solely in-frame clones and lacks some. That table is the source of V, J and clone size, and D and trimming were worked out from the DNA. Of about 160,000 clones in the sample, around 90% were seen once. The CDR3 length is 15 residues. Germline loops: CDR1 SGHRS, CDR2 YFSETQ. The junction had 5 bases not matched to a gene; V was cut back by 2 bases and J by 3 bases. Healthy bone marrow donors supplied every sample.

The receptor was derived from a young woman in good health and CMV-seronegative. Sequenced input: PBMCs. The chain employs TRBV5-1 and TRBJ1-1; TRBD1 matches 9 bases. In DNA form, the CDR3 reads TGCGCCAGCAGCTTTCTCCGGACAGGGGACACTGAAGCTTTCTTT. Protein product: CASSFLRTGDTEAFF.